The 11 T cell receptor beta chains below all came from one sample that was sequenced in a study of control samples from healthy donors and cancer patients. The protocol was immunoSEQ multiplex PCR, while the TCRdb copy is restricted to in-frame clones and leaves out a portion. Among roughly 150,000 clones listed, under 90% were seen once. The specimen was blood. Every receptor here comes from a man aged 25 to 45 in good health.

This clone is a singleton in its sample. The DNA for the CDR3 is TGTGCCAGCAGCTCCACAGGGGATGGCTACACCTTC. The encoded protein is CASSSTGDGYTF. The V and J genes are TRBV5-6 and TRBJ1-2, with 7 bases matching TRBD1. This CDR3 comprises 12 residues. With 3 bases clipped from V and 6 bases from J, the junction kept 2 bases outside the gene matches. The germline V gene encodes CDR1 SGHDT and CDR2 YYEEEE.

This sequence joins TRBV9 and TRBJ2-3; D is possibly TRBD1 (5 bases). This CDR3 comprises 15 residues. The germline gives CDR1 SGDLS, CDR2 YYNGEE. Trimming pared 0 bases from V and 3 bases from J, leaving 11 bases between. Here the CDR3 DNA reads TGTGCCAGCAGCGTAGAGGGGCGCAGGACAGATACGCAGTATTTT. Translating it yields CASSVEGRRTDTQYF.

The V and J genes are TRBV3-1 (or the pseudogene TRBV3-2) and TRBJ2-7; 7 positions agree with TRBD1. The J segment lost 2 bases and the V segment lost 2 bases, leaving 6 bases of the junction unmatched. Germline lookup yields CDR1 LGHDT and CDR2 YNNKEL (reference sequence). The CDR3 covers 15 residues. The CDR3: CASSQYRDSPYEQYF. The CDR3 DNA follows: TGTGCCAGCAGCCAATACCGGGACAGCCCCTACGAGCAGTACTTC.

This sequence joins TRBV30 and TRBJ2-7; D is possibly TRBD1 or TRBD2 (7 bases each). V shed 4 bases and J shed 7 bases, with 11 bases lying between them. CDR1 GTSNPN and CDR2 SVGIG come from the germline V gene (reference sequence). The CDR3 runs to 11 residues. The CDR3 spells CAWNRGGEQYF. For the CDR3, the DNA is TGTGCCTGGAACAGGGGAGGGGAGCAGTACTTC.

The chain carries TRBV16 and TRBJ2-1; 9 positions match TRBD2. The V gene's germline CDR1 is KGHSY and CDR2 FQNENV. The length of the CDR3 is 17 residues. Unmatched junction bases numbered 3, after V lost 0 bases and J lost 0 bases. CDR3 bases: TGTGCCAGCAGCCAATCAATTAGCGGGGGCTCCTACAATGAGCAGTTCTTC. Protein sequence: CASSQSISGGSYNEQFF.

The J gene is TRBJ2-1, the V gene TRBV2; 9 bases agree with TRBD1. With 8 bases clipped from V and 6 bases from J, the junction kept 8 bases outside the gene matches. The CDR3 contains 14 residues. The germline V gene has CDR1 SNHLY and CDR2 FYNNEI. CDR3 residues: CASERTGVVNEQFF. DNA of the CDR3: TGTGCCAGCGAGAGGACAGGGGTGGTCAATGAGCAGTTCTTC. The full variable domain, rest sourced from reference TRBV2 and TRBJ2-1, is EPEVTQTPSHQVTQMGQEVILRCVPISNHLYFYWYRQILGQKVEFLVSFYNNEISEKSEIFDDQFSVERPDGSNFTLKIRSTKLEDSAMYFCASERTGVVNEQFFGPGTRLTVL.

The chain is built from TRBV19 and TRBJ1-2; unclear D gene. This CDR3 region has 12 residues. Germline CDR1 LNHDA, CDR2 SQIVND (reference sequence). The V end was cut by 1 base, the J end by 6 bases, with 6 bases between. The CDR3 region has the DNA TGTGCCAGTAGTATAGCAGGAAATGGCTACACCTTC. Its translation: CASSIAGNGYTF. Based on the CDR3 plus reference TRBV19 and TRBJ1-2, the full variable domain is DGGITQSPKYLFRKEGQNVTLSCEQNLNHDAMYWYRQDPGQGLRLIYYSQIVNDFQKGDIAEGYSVSREKKESFPLTVTSAQKNPTAFYLCASSIAGNGYTFGSGTRLTVV.

The rearrangement uses TRBV7-2 and TRBJ2-7; 10 positions match TRBD1. V shed 3 bases, J shed 4 bases, and the junction held 3 bases outside the gene matches. The CDR3 is 14 residues long. Germline CDR1 and CDR2: SGHTA and FQGNSA. The chain's CDR3 is CASSLGQGQYEQYF. In DNA, the CDR3 is TGTGCCAGCAGCTTGGGACAGGGGCAGTACGAGCAGTACTTC.

This sequence joins TRBV2 and TRBJ2-6; D gene unclear. Trimming stripped 1 base from V and 0 bases from J, with 4 bases between. CDR1 SNHLY and CDR2 FYNNEI come from the germline V gene. This CDR3 has 15 amino acids. The CDR3 region has the DNA TGTGCCAGCAGTGAAGGAGGCTCTGGGGCCAACGTCCTGACTTTC. Its protein is CASSEGGSGANVLTF.

The CDR3 DNA sequence: TGTGCCAGCAGTGAACGGGGGGGGCCGCGGACCCAGTACTTC. It specifies CASSERGGPRTQYF. The J gene is TRBJ2-5, the V gene TRBV2, with 8 nucleotides matching TRBD2. The V gene's germline CDR1 is SNHLY and CDR2 FYNNEI. V dropped 2 bases and J dropped 7; count of bases not matched to a gene: 6. The CDR3 runs 14 residues. Together with reference TRBV2 and TRBJ2-5, the CDR3 gives the full variable domain: EPEVTQTPSHQVTQMGQEVILRCVPISNHLYFYWYRQILGQKVEFLVSFYNNEISEKSEIFDDQFSVERPDGSNFTLKIRSTKLEDSAMYFCASSERGGPRTQYFGPGTRLLVL.

This sequence joins TRBV5-4 and TRBJ2-7; D is possibly TRBD2 (5 bases). Looked up from germline, CDR1 is SGHNT and CDR2 is YYREEE (reference sequence). Between the trimmed V and J ends, which lost 0 bases and 5 bases, there was a span of 15 bases. The CDR3 has 15 residues. CDR3 region: CASSLVSGFDHEQYF. The CDR3 nucleotides read TGTGCCAGCAGCTTGGTCTCGGGGTTTGACCACGAGCAGTACTTC.